This TCR beta chain emerged from a study of blood T cell repertoires in COVID-19. The overall study: Sites in the United States, Italy and Spain provided acute and convalescent COVID-19 samples. T cells, B-cell-depleted T cells, or PBMCs provided the cDNA or gDNA that served as material.

A single count supports this clone. The CDR3 has 14 amino acids. Trimming cost V 2 bases and J 4 bases; bases outside gene matches: 4. Germline V gives CDR1 MNHEY, CDR2 SMNVEV (reference sequence). Original handling: By means of reference gene primer amplification, nucleated cell counts were estimated. TCRdb keeps only in-frame clones here, not all; method: immunoSEQ multiplex PCR. The V and J calls and clone size come from that table; D and trimming were worked out from the DNA. The sample lists roughly 260,000 clones, roughly four fifths occurring once. The sequencing input was peripheral blood. This chain connects TRBV27 to TRBJ2-7, with 8 bases identical to TRBD1. The TCR was taken from a woman in her seventies with acute or convalescent COVID-19. Here the CDR3 DNA reads TGTGCCAGCAGTTTACAGGGGGCCCATTACGAGCAGTACTTC. The encoded protein is CASSLQGAHYEQYF.